These 14 T cell receptor beta chains originate from one sample sequenced in a study of cytomegalovirus exposure and HLA in healthy donors. Use of 60 Vbeta and 13 Jbeta primers characterized the PCR. Clones were sequenced by immunoSEQ multiplex PCR, and TCRdb holds only the in-frame ones, with some missing. Among around 170,000 clones listed, 65% to 90% were seen once. The sample was PBMCs. All receptors come from a man aged 40-49 years in good health and CMV-seropositive.

J is TRBJ2-2 and V is TRBV5-4; TRBD1 matches at 8 bases. The CDR3 spans 15 residues. The V segment lost 1 base and the J segment 5 bases; nucleotides outside the gene matches: 4. CDR1 SGHNT and CDR2 YYREEE come from the germline V gene (reference sequence). Written as DNA, the CDR3 is TGTGCCAGCAGCTTGCCAGGGGGCAAGACCGGGGAGCTGTTTTTT. Amino acids: CASSLPGGKTGELFF.

This sequence joins TRBV5-6 and TRBJ2-3; perhaps TRBD2 as D (6 bases). This CDR3 region has 16 residues. V lost 0 bases, J lost 3 bases, and 14 bases lay in between. CDR1 SGHDT and CDR2 YYEEEE come from the germline V gene. The DNA for the CDR3 is TGTGCCAGCAGCTTGGGGTCTCGGGGGTTTACAGATACGCAGTATTTT. This gives the protein CASSLGSRGFTDTQYF.

The chain has TRBV5-1 and TRBJ2-7; D perhaps matches TRBD2 (6 bases). Deletions cut 4 bases from V and 2 bases from J, with 10 bases between. This CDR3 is 13 amino acids long. Germline values: CDR1 SGHRS, CDR2 YFSETQ. CDR3 DNA: TGCGCCAGCAGCCCGACGGGGGCCTACGAGCAGTACTTC. Its protein is CASSPTGAYEQYF.

The rearrangement uses TRBV9 and TRBJ1-1; 7 bases line up with TRBD1. The V gene end was trimmed by 3 bases and the J gene end by 4 bases; junction bases not matched to a gene: 3. Germline V gene sequence: CDR1 SGDLS, CDR2 YYNGEE. This CDR3 has 13 amino acids. The CDR3 DNA sequence: TGTGCCAGCAGCGCCCGGGACAGCACTGAAGCTTTCTTT. This sequence encodes CASSARDSTEAFF.

The chain couples TRBV29-1 to TRBJ1-4; the D is unclear. CDR1 is SQVTM, CDR2 ANQGSEA, per germline. The V and J ends lost 3 bases and 6 bases respectively, with 8 bases between them. The CDR3 is 12 amino acids. CDR3 region: CSVEAEDEKLFF. The CDR3 DNA reads as TGCAGCGTTGAGGCTGAGGATGAAAAACTGTTTTTT.

As regards this clone: The sample carries other DNA sequences with the same CDR3. The chain has TRBV18 and TRBJ2-7; TRBD1 matches 11 bases. Germline V CDR1 and CDR2: KGHSH, LQKENI. The CDR3 is made up of 14 amino acids. J was trimmed by 4 bases and V by 2 bases; bases with no gene match: 1. This chain's CDR3 is CASSPGTGGYEQYF. CDR3 nucleotides: TGTGCCAGCTCACCAGGGACAGGGGGGTACGAGCAGTACTTC.

The rearrangement uses TRBV4-1 and TRBJ2-5; 10 bases line up with TRBD1. Near its end, the DNA agrees better with TRBJ2-7, so the J call may be wrong. This CDR3 spans 16 amino acids. CDR1 is MGHRA and CDR2 is YSYEKL in the germline V gene. CDR3 nucleotides: TGCGCCAGCAGCCAAGTAGCGGGACAGGGGCACTACGAGCAGTACTTC. Protein: CASSQVAGQGHYEQYF.

J is TRBJ1-1 and V is TRBV5-4, with D perhaps TRBD1 (5 bases). The CDR3 sequence is 12 residues long. Trimming shortened V by 4 bases and J by 9 bases, and 13 bases separated the two germline ends. Germline CDR1 reads SGHNT; CDR2 reads YYREEE (reference sequence). The CDR3, as DNA: TGTGCCAGCAGCGACCGGGGGATTAAAGCTTTCTTT. This translates into CASSDRGIKAFF.

The J gene is TRBJ1-1, the V gene TRBV30; maybe TRBD1 (5 bases). V was cut by 3 bases and J by 2 bases, with 10 bases left in between. CDR3 length: 13 amino acids. Germline loops: CDR1 GTSNPN, CDR2 SVGIG (reference sequence). The CDR3 loop reads CAWSFQGNTEAFF. The CDR3 region has the DNA TGTGCCTGGAGCTTCCAGGGCAACACTGAAGCTTTCTTT.

The chain employs TRBV2 and TRBJ2-7; D may be TRBD2 (5 bases). The CDR3 is made up of 10 amino acids. The germline V gene has CDR1 SNHLY and CDR2 FYNNEI. V lost 8 bases and J 6 bases, leaving 8 bases between the germline ends. CDR3 sequence (DNA): TGTGCCAGCCGCGGGTGCGAGCAGTACTTC. Translation: CASRGCEQYF. The whole variable domain, filled in from reference TRBV2 and TRBJ2-7, reads EPEVTQTPSHQVTQMGQEVILRCVPISNHLYFYWYRQILGQKVEFLVSFYNNEISEKSEIFDDQFSVERPDGSNFTLKIRSTKLEDSAMYFCASRGCEQYFGPGTRLTVT.

With regard to this clone: This sample also contains other DNA sequences that code for the same CDR3. The V call is TRBV6-5, the J call TRBJ2-7; TRBD2 aligns across 7 bases. Germline assignment: CDR1 MNHEY and CDR2 SVGAGI. The CDR3 length is 15 residues. Trimming removed 0 bases from V and 1 base from J; junction bases left unmatched: 3. CDR3: CASSYSGGGSYEQYF. The CDR3 DNA reads TGTGCCAGCAGTTACTCTGGCGGGGGATCCTACGAGCAGTACTTC.

This clone was seen a single time. The V gene is TRBV7-3, the J gene TRBJ1-3, with D tentatively TRBD1 (5 bases). In germline, CDR1 is SGHTA, CDR2 FQGTGA. CDR3 length equals 14 residues. V was cut by 4 bases and J by 1 base, with 8 bases left in between. The CDR3 here is CASSSGDSGNTIYF. The DNA of the CDR3 is TGTGCCAGCAGCTCGGGGGATTCTGGAAACACCATATATTTT. The entire variable domain, with the rest obtained from reference TRBV7-3 and TRBJ1-3, is as follows: GAGVSQTPSNKVTEKGKYVELRCDPISGHTALYWYRQSLGQGPEFLIYFQGTGAADDSGLPNDRFFAVRPEGSVSTLKIQRTERGDSAVYLCASSSGDSGNTIYFGEGSWLTVV.

The genes are TRBV28 and TRBJ2-7, with a possible D match to TRBD1 (6 bases). The germline CDR1 and CDR2 sequences are MDHEN and SYDVKM. CDR3 length: 14 amino acids. V lost 9 bases and J lost 0, with 15 bases in between. As DNA, the CDR3 is TGTGCCAGTCATCCAGGGGCCGCCTCCTACGAGCAGTACTTC. Translated, it gives CASHPGAASYEQYF.

This clone was picked up one time. The V call is TRBV7-2, the J call TRBJ2-2; 9 positions agree with TRBD2. Germline lookup yields CDR1 SGHTA and CDR2 FQGNSA. The CDR3 runs to 16 residues. Trimming at V came to 0 bases and at J to 4 bases, leaving 3 bases not matched to a gene. CDR3 coding DNA: TGTGCCAGCAGCTTAGCGGGACTAGCCGTCACCGGGGAGCTGTTTTTT. It translates to CASSLAGLAVTGELFF.